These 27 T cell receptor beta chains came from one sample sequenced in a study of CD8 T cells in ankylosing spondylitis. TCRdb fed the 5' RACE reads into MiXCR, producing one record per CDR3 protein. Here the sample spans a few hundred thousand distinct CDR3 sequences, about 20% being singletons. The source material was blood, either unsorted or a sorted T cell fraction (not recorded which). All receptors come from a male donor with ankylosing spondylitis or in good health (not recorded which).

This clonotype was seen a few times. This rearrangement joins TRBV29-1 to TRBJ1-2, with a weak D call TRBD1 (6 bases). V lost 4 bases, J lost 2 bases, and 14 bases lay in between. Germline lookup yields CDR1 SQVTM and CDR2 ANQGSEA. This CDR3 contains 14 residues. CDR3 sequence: CSVGPVDRNYGYTF. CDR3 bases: TGCAGCGTTGGGCCCGTAGACAGGAACTATGGCTACACCTTC.

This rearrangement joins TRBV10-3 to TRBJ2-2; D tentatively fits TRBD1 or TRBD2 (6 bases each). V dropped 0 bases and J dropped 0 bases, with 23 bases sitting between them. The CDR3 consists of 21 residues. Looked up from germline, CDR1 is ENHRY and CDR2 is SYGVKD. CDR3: CAISESSLGGSSLSNTGELFF. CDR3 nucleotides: TGTGCCATCAGTGAGTCGTCTCTGGGGGGCAGTTCACTCTCGAACACCGGGGAGCTGTTTTTT.

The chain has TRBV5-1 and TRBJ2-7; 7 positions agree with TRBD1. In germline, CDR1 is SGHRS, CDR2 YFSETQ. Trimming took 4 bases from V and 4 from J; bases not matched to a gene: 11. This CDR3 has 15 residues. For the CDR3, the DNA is TGCGCCAGCAGCGGAGGCCGGGACAGCGCATACGAGCAGTACTTC. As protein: CASSGGRDSAYEQYF.

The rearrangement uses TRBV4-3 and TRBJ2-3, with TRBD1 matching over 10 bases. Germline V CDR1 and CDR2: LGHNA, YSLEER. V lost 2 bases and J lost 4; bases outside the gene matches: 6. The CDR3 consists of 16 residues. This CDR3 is CASSQRDRGMPDTQYF. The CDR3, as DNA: TGCGCCAGCAGCCAAAGGGACAGGGGAATGCCAGATACGCAGTATTTT.

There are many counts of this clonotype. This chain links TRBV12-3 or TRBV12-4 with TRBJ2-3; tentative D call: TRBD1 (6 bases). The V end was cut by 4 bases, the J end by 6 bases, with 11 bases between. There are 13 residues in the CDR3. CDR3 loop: CASSSTGPDTQYF. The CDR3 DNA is TGTGCCAGCAGTTCAACAGGGCCTGATACGCAGTATTTT.

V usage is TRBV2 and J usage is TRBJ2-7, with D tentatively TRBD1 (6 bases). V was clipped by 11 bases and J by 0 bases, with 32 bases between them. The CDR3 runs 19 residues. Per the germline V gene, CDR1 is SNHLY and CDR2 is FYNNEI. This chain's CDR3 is CALSLAPRITGKDSYEQYF. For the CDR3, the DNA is TGTGCCCTCAGTCTAGCTCCGAGGATCACAGGGAAAGACTCCTACGAGCAGTACTTC.

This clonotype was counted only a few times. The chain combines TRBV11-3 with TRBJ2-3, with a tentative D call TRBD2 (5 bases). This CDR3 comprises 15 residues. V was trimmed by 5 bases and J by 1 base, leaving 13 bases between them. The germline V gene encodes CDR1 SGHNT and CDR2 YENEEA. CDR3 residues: CASSPRGSGTDTQYF. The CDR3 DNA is TGTGCCAGCAGCCCTCGGGGTAGCGGCACAGATACGCAGTATTTT.

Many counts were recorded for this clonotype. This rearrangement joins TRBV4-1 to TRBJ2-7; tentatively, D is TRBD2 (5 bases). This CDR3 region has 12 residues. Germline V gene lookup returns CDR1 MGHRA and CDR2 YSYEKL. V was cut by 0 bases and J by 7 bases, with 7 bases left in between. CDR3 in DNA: TGCGCCAGCAGCCAAGATGGACTTGAGCAGTACTTC. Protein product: CASSQDGLEQYF.

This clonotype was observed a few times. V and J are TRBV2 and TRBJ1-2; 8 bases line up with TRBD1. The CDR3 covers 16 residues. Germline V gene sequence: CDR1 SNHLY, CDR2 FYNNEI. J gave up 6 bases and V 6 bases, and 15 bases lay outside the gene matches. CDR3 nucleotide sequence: TGTGCCAGCAGCGTAACCTCCGAGGACAGGGATGATGGCTACACCTTC. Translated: CASSVTSEDRDDGYTF.

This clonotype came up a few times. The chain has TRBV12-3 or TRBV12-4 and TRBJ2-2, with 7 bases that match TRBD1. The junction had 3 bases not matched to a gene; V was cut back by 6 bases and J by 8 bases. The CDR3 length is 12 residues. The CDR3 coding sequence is TGTGCCAGCAGCAGACAGGGAGGGGAGCTGTTTTTT. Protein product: CASSRQGGELFF.

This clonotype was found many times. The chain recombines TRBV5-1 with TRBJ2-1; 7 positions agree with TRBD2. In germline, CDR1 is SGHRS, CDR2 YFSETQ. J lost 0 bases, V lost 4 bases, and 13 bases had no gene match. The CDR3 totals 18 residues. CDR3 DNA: TGCGCCAGCAGCGCCACCCCGACTAGCTGGAGCTCCTACAATGAGCAGTTCTTC. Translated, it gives CASSATPTSWSSYNEQFF.

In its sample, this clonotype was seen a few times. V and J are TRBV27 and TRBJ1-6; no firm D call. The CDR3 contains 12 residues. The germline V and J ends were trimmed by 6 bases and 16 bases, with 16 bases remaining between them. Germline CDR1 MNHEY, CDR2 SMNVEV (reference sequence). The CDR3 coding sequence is TGTGCCAGCAGAACCGGAGGGTTTGGACTCCACTTT. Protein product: CASRTGGFGLHF.

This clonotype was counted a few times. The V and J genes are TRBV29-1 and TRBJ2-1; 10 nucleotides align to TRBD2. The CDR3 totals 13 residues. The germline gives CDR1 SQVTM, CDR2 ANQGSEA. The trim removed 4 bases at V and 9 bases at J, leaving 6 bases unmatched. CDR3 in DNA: TGCAGCGTTGTTAGGGGACTAGCGTTTGAGCAGTTCTTC. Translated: CSVVRGLAFEQFF.

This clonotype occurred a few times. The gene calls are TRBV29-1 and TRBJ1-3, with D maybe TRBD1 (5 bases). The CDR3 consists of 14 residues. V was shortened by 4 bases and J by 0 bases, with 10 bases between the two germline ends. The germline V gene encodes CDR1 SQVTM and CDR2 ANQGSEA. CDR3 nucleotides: TGCAGCGTTGCCAGGGTGGGCTCTGGAAACACCATATATTTT. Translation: CSVARVGSGNTIYF. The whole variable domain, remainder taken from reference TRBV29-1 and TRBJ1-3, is SAVISQKPSRDICQRGTSLTIQCQVDSQVTMMFWYRQQPGQSLTLIATANQGSEATYESGFVIDKFPISRPNLTFSTLTVSNMSPEDSSIYLCSVARVGSGNTIYFGEGSWLTVV.

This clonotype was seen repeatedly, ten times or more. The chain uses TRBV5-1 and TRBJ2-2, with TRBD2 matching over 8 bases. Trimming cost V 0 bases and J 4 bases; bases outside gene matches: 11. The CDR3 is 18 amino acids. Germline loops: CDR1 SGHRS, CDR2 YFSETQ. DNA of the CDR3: TGCGCCAGCAGCTTGGCGAGTAGCGGGAACTTACTCACCGGGGAGCTGTTTTTT. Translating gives CASSLASSGNLLTGELFF.

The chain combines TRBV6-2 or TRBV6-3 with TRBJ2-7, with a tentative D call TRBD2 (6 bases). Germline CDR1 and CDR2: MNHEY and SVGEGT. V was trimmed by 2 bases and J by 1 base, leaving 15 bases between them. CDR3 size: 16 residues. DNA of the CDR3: TGTGCCAGCAGTTACGCCACGGAGGGGAGTTCCTACGAGCAGTACTTC. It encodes CASSYATEGSSYEQYF.

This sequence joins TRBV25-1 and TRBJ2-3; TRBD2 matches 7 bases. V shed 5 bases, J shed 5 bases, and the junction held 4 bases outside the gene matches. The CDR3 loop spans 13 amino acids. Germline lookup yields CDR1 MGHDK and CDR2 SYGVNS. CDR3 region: CASSSGIGDTQYF. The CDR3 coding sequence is TGTGCCAGCAGTAGCGGGATTGGAGATACGCAGTATTTT.

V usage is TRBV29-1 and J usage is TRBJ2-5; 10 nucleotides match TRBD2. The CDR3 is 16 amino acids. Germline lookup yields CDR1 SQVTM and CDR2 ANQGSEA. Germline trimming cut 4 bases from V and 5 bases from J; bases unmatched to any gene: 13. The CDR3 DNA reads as TGCAGCGTTGTGGACCAGCGGGAGGGCGAAGGGGAGACCCAGTACTTC. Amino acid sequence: CSVVDQREGEGETQYF.

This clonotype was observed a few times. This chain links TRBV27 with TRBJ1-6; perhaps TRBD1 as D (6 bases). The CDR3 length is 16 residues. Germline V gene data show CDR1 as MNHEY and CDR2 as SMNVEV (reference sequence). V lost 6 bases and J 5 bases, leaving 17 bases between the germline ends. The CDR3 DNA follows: TGTGCCAGCAGAAAAACCCTGACAGGAGATAATTCACCCCTCCACTTT. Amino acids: CASRKTLTGDNSPLHF.

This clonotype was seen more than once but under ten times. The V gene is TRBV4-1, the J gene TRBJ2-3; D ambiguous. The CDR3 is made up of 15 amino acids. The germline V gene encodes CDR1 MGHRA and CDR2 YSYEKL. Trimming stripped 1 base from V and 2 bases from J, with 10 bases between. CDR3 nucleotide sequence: TGCGCCAGCAGCCAAGGGCAAAGACTCACAGATACGCAGTATTTT. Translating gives CASSQGQRLTDTQYF.

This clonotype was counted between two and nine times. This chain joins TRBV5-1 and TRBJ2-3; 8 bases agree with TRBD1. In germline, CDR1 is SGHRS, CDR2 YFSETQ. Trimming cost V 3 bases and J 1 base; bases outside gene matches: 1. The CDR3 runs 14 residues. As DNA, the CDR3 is TGCGCCAGCAGCTCCAGGGGGCGCACAGATACGCAGTATTTT. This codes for CASSSRGRTDTQYF. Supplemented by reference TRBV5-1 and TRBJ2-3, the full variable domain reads KAGVTQTPRYLIKTRGQQVTLSCSPISGHRSVSWYQQTPGQGLQFLFEYFSETQRNKGNFPGRFSGRQFSNSRSEMNVSTLELGDSALYLCASSSRGRTDTQYFGPGTRLTVL.

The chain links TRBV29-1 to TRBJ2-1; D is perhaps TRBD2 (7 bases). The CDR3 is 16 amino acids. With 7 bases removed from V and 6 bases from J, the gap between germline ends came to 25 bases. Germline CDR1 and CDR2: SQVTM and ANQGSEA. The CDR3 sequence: CSARPGLGGGGNEQFF. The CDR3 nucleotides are TGCAGCGCCCGACCGGGATTGGGGGGAGGGGGCAATGAGCAGTTCTTC.

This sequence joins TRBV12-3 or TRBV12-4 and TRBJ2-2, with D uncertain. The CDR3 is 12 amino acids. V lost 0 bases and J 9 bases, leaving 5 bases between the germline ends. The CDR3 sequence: CASSLAGRELFF. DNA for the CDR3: TGTGCCAGCAGTTTAGCTGGCCGGGAGCTGTTTTTT.

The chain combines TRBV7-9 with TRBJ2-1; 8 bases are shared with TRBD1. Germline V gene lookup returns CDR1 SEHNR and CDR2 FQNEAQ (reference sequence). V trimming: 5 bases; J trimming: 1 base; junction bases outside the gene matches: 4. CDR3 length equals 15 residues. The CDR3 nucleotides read TGTGCCAGCAGCATCAGACAGGGGTCCTACAATGAGCAGTTCTTC. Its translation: CASSIRQGSYNEQFF.

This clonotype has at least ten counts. The DNA of the CDR3 is TGTGCCAGCAGCTTACTAGACAGGAACATCGGTGAAGCTTTCTTT. Translating it yields CASSLLDRNIGEAFF. This chain connects TRBV9 to TRBJ1-1, with D maybe TRBD1 (6 bases). The V gene lost 4 bases and the J gene lost 7 bases, with 20 bases spanning the gap. The V gene's germline CDR1 is SGDLS and CDR2 YYNGEE. CDR3 size: 15 residues.

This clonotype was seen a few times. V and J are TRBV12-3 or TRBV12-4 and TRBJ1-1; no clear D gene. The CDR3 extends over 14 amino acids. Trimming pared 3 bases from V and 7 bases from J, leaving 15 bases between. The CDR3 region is CASSFGRVNGEAFF. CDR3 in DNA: TGTGCCAGCAGTTTCGGAAGGGTCAACGGTGAAGCTTTCTTT.

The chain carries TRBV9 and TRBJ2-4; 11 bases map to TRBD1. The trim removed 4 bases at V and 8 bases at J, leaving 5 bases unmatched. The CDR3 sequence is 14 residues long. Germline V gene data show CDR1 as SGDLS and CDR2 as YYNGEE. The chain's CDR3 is CASSLGTGGDIQYF. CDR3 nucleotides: TGTGCCAGCAGCTTAGGGACAGGGGGGGACATTCAGTACTTC.